The entry that follows covers one T cell receptor (beta chain) sequence. The ends were cut back, 6 bases at V and 2 bases at J, with 19 bases in the middle. Germline V gene sequence: CDR1 SGHAT, CDR2 FQNNGV. The CDR3 contains 17 residues. These data originate in a study of cytomegalovirus exposure and HLA in healthy donors. In the PCR, 60 Vbeta and 13 Jbeta primers were used. TCRdb's copy holds only in-frame clones and misses some; the assay was immunoSEQ multiplex PCR. The data hold 250,000 to 350,000 clones, with roughly 89% observed a single time. The sample comprised PBMCs. The receptor comes from a man between 40 and 49 years old in good health and CMV-seropositive. The chain carries TRBV11-2 and TRBJ1-4; no firm D call. The CDR3: CASSRAPGGMTNEKLFF. The CDR3 DNA is TGTGCCAGCAGTCGCGCGCCGGGAGGGATGACTAATGAAAAACTGTTTTTT.